These 27 T cell receptor beta chains share one sample of origin, sequenced in a study of T cells after yellow fever vaccination. MiXCR, run by TCRdb on the 5' RACE reads, gives a single entry per CDR3 protein. Counted here are roughly 500,000 distinct CDR3 sequences, 15% to 20% occurring once; the ten biggest clones make up roughly an eighth. The sample consisted of PBMCs, taken 15 days after the yellow fever booster vaccination. The receptors were sampled from a man aged 25-45 years who received the YFV17D yellow fever vaccine.

This clonotype occurred a few times. The chain recombines TRBV11-2 with TRBJ2-7; TRBD2 aligns across 7 bases. Looked up from germline, CDR1 is SGHAT and CDR2 is FQNNGV. With 5 bases clipped from V and 7 bases from J, the junction kept 8 bases outside the gene matches. The CDR3 sequence is 13 residues long. The DNA for the CDR3 is TGTGCCAGCAGCCGGCTAGCGGCGGGGGAGCAGTACTTC. As protein: CASSRLAAGEQYF.

The table lists this clonotype with many counts. This rearrangement joins TRBV12-3 or TRBV12-4 to TRBJ2-2; 8 bases match TRBD1. The J segment lost 6 bases and the V segment lost 5 bases, leaving 8 bases of the junction unmatched. The CDR3 sequence is 15 residues long. CDR3 in amino acids: CASSPDTGGPGELFF. DNA for the CDR3: TGTGCCAGCAGTCCGGACACAGGGGGGCCCGGGGAGCTGTTTTTT.

In this sample, this clonotype turned up a few times. This rearrangement joins TRBV20-1 to TRBJ2-1; D not resolved. V shed 0 bases and J shed 11 bases, with 11 bases lying between them. Germline CDR1 is DFQATT and CDR2 is SNEGSKA (reference sequence). The CDR3 runs 12 residues. The CDR3 DNA reads as TGCAGTGCTAGAGATCTAGGGTCCAAGCAGTTCTTC. It translates to CSARDLGSKQFF.

This clonotype has ten or more counts. The genes are TRBV5-1 and TRBJ2-7; TRBD2 might be the D (6 bases). With 0 bases removed from V and 4 bases from J, the gap between germline ends came to 11 bases. Germline V CDR1 and CDR2: SGHRS, YFSETQ. CDR3 size: 14 residues. CDR3 DNA sequence: TGCGCCAGCAGCTTGGGACTAGGACTTTACGAGCAGTACTTC. It specifies CASSLGLGLYEQYF.

This clonotype was seen a few times. The chain recombines TRBV10-3 with TRBJ2-1; TRBD2 matches at 8 bases. Germline values: CDR1 ENHRY, CDR2 SYGVKD. This CDR3 region has 14 residues. The ends lost 6 bases at V and 5 bases at J; junction bases unmatched: 6. CDR3 sequence reads: CAIRGTSGNNEQFF. CDR3 bases: TGTGCCATCAGAGGTACTAGCGGTAACAATGAGCAGTTCTTC.

This clonotype was seen only a few times. The chain recombines TRBV19 with TRBJ2-7; D gene unclear. This CDR3 has 11 amino acids. V was cut by 3 bases and J by 7 bases, with 7 bases left in between. Germline CDR1 reads LNHDA; CDR2 reads SQIVND (reference sequence). CDR3 DNA sequence: TGTGCCAGTAGTATCGGAGCAGAGCAGTACTTC. It specifies CASSIGAEQYF.

The rearrangement joins TRBV20-1 to TRBJ2-5; possible D gene TRBD2, 6 bases. The CDR3 loop spans 15 amino acids. Germline lookup yields CDR1 DFQATT and CDR2 SNEGSKA (reference sequence). Trimming took off 0 bases at V and 0 bases at J, with 11 bases between the two ends. CDR3 sequence (DNA): TGCAGTGCTAGAGACTTGCGGGGATACCAAGAGACCCAGTACTTC. Its protein product is CSARDLRGYQETQYF.

CDR3 residues: CASTPIGGHEQYF. The CDR3 DNA reads TGTGCCAGCACCCCTATCGGGGGCCACGAGCAGTACTTC. The chain recombines TRBV7-8 with TRBJ2-7; D tentatively fits TRBD1 or TRBD2 (6 bases each). The CDR3 sequence is 13 residues long. Germline V lookup: CDR1 SGHVS, CDR2 FQNEAQ. V was clipped by 7 bases and J by 5 bases, with 15 bases between them.

This clonotype has just a few counts. The J gene is TRBJ2-1, the V gene TRBV6-2 or TRBV6-3; 8 bases line up with TRBD1. V dropped 7 bases and J dropped 1; count of bases not matched to a gene: 6. The germline V gene has CDR1 MNHEY and CDR2 SVGEGT. The CDR3 is 15 residues long. DNA of the CDR3: TGTGCCAGCATCAGACAGGGGCGATCCTACAATGAGCAGTTCTTC. The encoded protein is CASIRQGRSYNEQFF.

The rearrangement uses TRBV7-8 and TRBJ2-7, with D maybe TRBD2 (6 bases). This CDR3 comprises 15 residues. Trimming shortened V by 1 base and J by 1 base, and 11 bases separated the two germline ends. The V gene's germline CDR1 is SGHVS and CDR2 FQNEAQ. CDR3: CASSLGGRLSYEQYF. The DNA for the CDR3 is TGTGCCAGCAGCTTAGGGGGGAGGCTTTCCTACGAGCAGTACTTC.

V gene TRBV6-1 combines with J gene TRBJ1-5; D perhaps matches TRBD1 (6 bases). The CDR3 has 15 residues. V lost 6 bases and J 4 bases, leaving 16 bases between the germline ends. Germline V gene data show CDR1 as MNHNS and CDR2 as SASEGT. Written as DNA, the CDR3 is TGTGCCAGCAGAACTGAACGGGACACGAATCAGCCCCAGCATTTT. Encoded protein: CASRTERDTNQPQHF.

In this sample, this clonotype turned up a few times. The chain combines TRBV7-2 with TRBJ1-4; TRBD1 might be the D (5 bases). The germline V gene has CDR1 SGHTA and CDR2 FQGNSA. Trimming took off 8 bases at V and 7 bases at J, with 20 bases between the two ends. This CDR3 has 15 amino acids. In nucleotides, the CDR3 is TGTGCCAGCTCAGCTTTGGTAGGGACTGGTGAAAAACTGTTTTTT. Its protein is CASSALVGTGEKLFF.

The chain uses TRBV5-1 and TRBJ2-4; the D gene is possibly TRBD1 (5 bases). The CDR3 has 18 residues. V shed 4 bases and J shed 6 bases, with 26 bases lying between them. Germline-derived CDR1 and CDR2 are SGHRS and YFSETQ. CDR3 DNA sequence: TGCGCCAGCAGCAATTGGCAGGGTTCGGGCCCCCTTTCAAACATTCAGTACTTC. This translates into CASSNWQGSGPLSNIQYF.

The rearrangement joins TRBV20-1 to TRBJ2-2; a weak D match, TRBD2 (6 bases). Germline lookup yields CDR1 DFQATT and CDR2 SNEGSKA (reference sequence). The ends were cut back, 1 base at V and 4 bases at J, with 7 bases in the middle. This CDR3 comprises 13 residues. The CDR3: CSARGGTTGELFF. CDR3 nucleotide sequence: TGCAGTGCTAGAGGCGGGACCACCGGGGAGCTGTTTTTT.

This clonotype has only a few counts. This chain links TRBV20-1 with TRBJ2-7, with TRBD2 identical over 8 bases. Per germline, CDR1 DFQATT and CDR2 SNEGSKA (reference sequence). This CDR3 has 12 residues. The ends lost 3 bases at V and 2 bases at J; junction bases unmatched: 0. Here the CDR3 reads CSASGRAYEQYF. CDR3 nucleotide sequence: TGCAGTGCTAGCGGGAGGGCCTACGAGCAGTACTTC.

The chain links TRBV7-2 to TRBJ2-7; D gene unclear. Trimming pared 3 bases from V and 6 bases from J, leaving 9 bases between. Germline loops: CDR1 SGHTA, CDR2 FQGNSA. The CDR3 loop spans 12 amino acids. CDR3 in amino acids: CASSLGRTEQYF. The CDR3, as DNA: TGTGCCAGCAGCTTGGGAAGGACCGAGCAGTACTTC.

V is TRBV20-1 and J is TRBJ2-2; 8 bases match TRBD2. Per germline, CDR1 DFQATT and CDR2 SNEGSKA (reference sequence). This CDR3 is 15 amino acids long. V lost 1 base and J lost 3; bases outside the gene matches: 4. The CDR3 spells CSARVVAGHTGELFF. DNA of the CDR3: TGCAGTGCTAGAGTTGTAGCGGGACACACCGGGGAGCTGTTTTTT.

The chain is built from TRBV5-1 and TRBJ1-4; no reliable D call. The germline V and J ends were trimmed by 2 bases and 4 bases, with 12 bases remaining between them. Germline CDR1 is SGHRS and CDR2 is YFSETQ. The CDR3 is made up of 15 amino acids. CDR3 nucleotide sequence: TGCGCCAGCAGCTTACTCCCAGGAGGTAATGAAAAACTGTTTTTT. As protein: CASSLLPGGNEKLFF.

In this sample, this clonotype turned up a few times. The rearrangement joins TRBV11-2 to TRBJ2-1; no clear D gene. CDR3 length: 15 amino acids. CDR1 and CDR2 from the germline V gene are SGHAT and FQNNGV. Trimming cost V 5 bases and J 5 bases, with 16 bases left between them. The CDR3 loop reads CASSPSIFGHNEQFF. DNA of the CDR3: TGTGCCAGCAGCCCAAGCATTTTCGGTCACAATGAGCAGTTCTTC.

This chain joins TRBV9 and TRBJ2-6; D gene unclear. The CDR3 sequence is 14 residues long. V dropped 3 bases and J dropped 2 bases, with 6 bases sitting between them. CDR1 and CDR2 from the germline V gene are SGDLS and YYNGEE. CDR3 bases: TGTGCCAGCAGCGCCACCCCTGGGGCCAACGTCCTGACTTTC. Translated, it gives CASSATPGANVLTF.

This clonotype has more than one count but fewer than ten. The rearrangement joins TRBV11-2 to TRBJ2-1, with D unresolved. The germline V and J ends were trimmed by 1 base and 6 bases, with 10 bases remaining between them. Germline assignment: CDR1 SGHAT and CDR2 FQNNGV. The CDR3 has 14 amino acids. The CDR3 DNA follows: TGTGCCAGCAGCTTAGTTGGGCGTCTCAATGAGCAGTTCTTC. It codes for CASSLVGRLNEQFF.

The chain uses TRBV3-1 and TRBJ2-3; D gene ambiguous. The CDR3 length is 15 residues. The V gene's germline CDR1 is LGHDT and CDR2 YNNKEL (reference sequence). Trimming took off 2 bases at V and 1 base at J, with 10 bases between the two ends. The CDR3 sequence is CASSQTYSGTDTQYF. CDR3 nucleotides: TGTGCCAGCAGCCAAACGTATTCTGGCACAGATACGCAGTATTTT.

This clonotype was detected only a few times. V gene TRBV7-2 combines with J gene TRBJ1-2; D perhaps matches TRBD1 (6 bases). V lost 5 bases, J lost 2 bases, and 15 bases lay in between. CDR3 length: 15 residues. Looked up from germline, CDR1 is SGHTA and CDR2 is FQGNSA. CDR3 in DNA: TGTGCCAGCAGCGAACACCACAGGGAGAACTATGGCTACACCTTC. Encoded protein: CASSEHHRENYGYTF.

This chain joins TRBV15 and TRBJ2-7; 7 bases are shared with TRBD1. The trim removed 3 bases at V and 4 bases at J, leaving 9 bases unmatched. The CDR3 loop spans 15 amino acids. CDR1 and CDR2 (germline): LNHNV, YYDKDF (reference sequence). The CDR3 spells CATSSGTVGYYEQYF. The CDR3 DNA is TGTGCCACCAGCAGCGGGACAGTTGGATATTACGAGCAGTACTTC.

This sequence joins TRBV20-1 and TRBJ2-2; D gene uncertain. The CDR3 loop spans 13 amino acids. Trimming took 6 bases from V and 6 from J, leaving 14 bases between them. CDR1 is DFQATT, CDR2 SNEGSKA, per germline (reference sequence). The CDR3 DNA reads TGCAGTGCCGGTAGGCACAACTCCGGGGAGCTGTTTTTT. It translates to CSAGRHNSGELFF.

V is TRBV5-1 and J is TRBJ2-7, with D maybe TRBD2 (6 bases). Trimming left V 2 bases short and J 2 bases short, with 23 bases between. CDR1 is SGHRS and CDR2 is YFSETQ in the germline V gene. The CDR3 runs to 18 residues. CDR3: CASSFQTRTAGTPYEQYF. In DNA form, the CDR3 reads TGCGCCAGCAGCTTCCAGACTAGGACGGCGGGGACGCCCTACGAGCAGTACTTC.

This clonotype was picked up a small number of times. The chain carries TRBV7-9 and TRBJ2-1; TRBD2 agrees at 14 bases. The germline V gene encodes CDR1 SEHNR and CDR2 FQNEAQ (reference sequence). Losses at the gene ends were 7 bases for V and 13 bases for J; bases not matched to a gene: 6. This CDR3 comprises 13 residues. The CDR3: CASKGLAGVQQFF. The CDR3 DNA is TGTGCCAGCAAGGGACTAGCGGGAGTTCAACAGTTCTTC.